The 30 T cell receptor beta chains reported below all come from one sample, sequenced in a study of T cell responses to AZD1222 COVID-19 vaccine. Using immunoSEQ multiplex PCR, the repertoire was profiled, and TCRdb retains in-frame clones only, with some absent. In the table there are 100,000 to 150,000 clones, about nine tenths of which are singletons. Sequencing was performed on peripheral blood, taken on day 0 of AZD1222 vaccination. The receptors come from an adult in good health.

The genes are TRBV4-1 and TRBJ1-1; D gene ambiguous. CDR1 and CDR2 from the germline V gene are MGHRA and YSYEKL. Deletions cut 0 bases from V and 0 bases from J, with 20 bases between. This CDR3 is 19 amino acids long. The CDR3 nucleotides are TGCGCCAGCAGCCAAGATCCCCCGTCGGTCCGAGACATGAACACTGAAGCTTTCTTT. It is translated as CASSQDPPSVRDMNTEAFF.

Written as DNA, the CDR3 is TGCAGCGTTTCATCTCGGTCAACTGGGGCCAACGTCCTGACTTTC. Residues: CSVSSRSTGANVLTF. V is TRBV29-1 and J is TRBJ2-6; D not resolved. CDR1 and CDR2 (germline): SQVTM, ANQGSEA. Trimming took 5 bases from V and 2 from J, leaving 13 bases between them. There are 15 residues in the CDR3.

This rearrangement joins TRBV2 to TRBJ1-1, with a tentative D call TRBD1 (5 bases). V was pared by 4 bases and J by 1 base, with 7 bases between. CDR3 size: 13 residues. Germline assignment: CDR1 SNHLY and CDR2 FYNNEI. The DNA of the CDR3 is TGTGCCAGCAGTGCACAGGAGAACACTGAAGCTTTCTTT. This gives the protein CASSAQENTEAFF.

The V and J genes are TRBV11-2 and TRBJ1-1; D may be TRBD1 (5 bases). V lost 5 bases and J lost 4, with 17 bases in between. This CDR3 is built from 15 residues. In germline, CDR1 is SGHAT, CDR2 FQNNGV. The CDR3 nucleotides read TGTGCCAGCAGCCCGGGGGAGGGGTGGGCCACTGAAGCTTTCTTT. Protein sequence: CASSPGEGWATEAFF.

The chain has TRBV6-5 and TRBJ1-1; TRBD1 might be the D (5 bases). This CDR3 comprises 13 residues. Germline V gene sequence: CDR1 MNHEY, CDR2 SVGAGI. Trimming cost V 7 bases and J 0 bases, with 9 bases left between them. The DNA for the CDR3 is TGTGCCAGCAAAGACAGCATGAACACTGAAGCTTTCTTT. Its translation: CASKDSMNTEAFF.

V gene TRBV12-3 or TRBV12-4 combines with J gene TRBJ1-2, with a possible D match to TRBD1 (6 bases). The V gene lost 4 bases and the J gene lost 11 bases, with 8 bases spanning the gap. The CDR3 runs to 10 residues. The chain's CDR3 is CASSWGQYTF. The CDR3 DNA reads TGTGCCAGCAGTTGGGGACAATACACCTTC.

This clone showed up just once. V gene TRBV5-3 combines with J gene TRBJ2-7; no definite D call. TRBV5-3 is placed among ORFs of uncertain function. The germline V and J ends were trimmed by 0 bases and 6 bases, with 7 bases remaining between them. There are 12 residues in the CDR3. For the CDR3, the DNA is TGTGCCAGAAGCTTGGGGTCAAGCGAGCAGTACTTC. Protein: CARSLGSSEQYF.

This sequence joins TRBV3-1 (or the pseudogene TRBV3-2) and TRBJ2-3; TRBD2 might be the D (7 bases). The CDR3 loop spans 17 amino acids. CDR1 and CDR2 from the germline V gene are LGHDT and YNNKEL (reference sequence). Trimming removed 1 base at V and 0 bases at J, with 14 bases between. The CDR3 bases are TGTGCCAGCAGCCAAGCGAGAGGGGGGGATAGCACAGATACGCAGTATTTT. This sequence encodes CASSQARGGDSTDTQYF.

This rearrangement joins TRBV6-5 to TRBJ1-2, with D hard to call. This CDR3 is built from 13 residues. Germline CDR1 and CDR2: MNHEY and SVGAGI. V lost 2 bases and J 4 bases, leaving 8 bases between the germline ends. The CDR3 region is CASSYGLSYGYTF. CDR3 DNA sequence: TGTGCCAGCAGTTACGGGCTGTCCTATGGCTACACCTTC.

This rearrangement joins TRBV7-2 to TRBJ1-1; the D gene is possibly TRBD1 (6 bases). V was shortened by 5 bases and J by 1 base, with 17 bases between the two germline ends. Germline CDR1 is SGHTA and CDR2 is FQGNSA. This CDR3 spans 16 amino acids. Here the CDR3 reads CASSPGQWYGNTEAFF. The CDR3 bases are TGTGCCAGCAGCCCCGGACAGTGGTACGGGAACACTGAAGCTTTCTTT.

The gene calls are TRBV19 and TRBJ2-7, with TRBD2 matching over 8 bases. The trim removed 4 bases at V and 1 base at J, leaving 12 bases unmatched. This CDR3 is 17 amino acids long. Looked up from germline, CDR1 is LNHDA and CDR2 is SQIVND (reference sequence). In nucleotides, the CDR3 is TGTGCCAGTAGTACTGGGATCACCGGGACTAGATCCTACGAGCAGTACTTC. Protein product: CASSTGITGTRSYEQYF.

CDR3 nucleotide sequence: TGTGCCATCAGTACGGGACAGGGGGGCAATCAGCCCCAGCATTTT. Residues: CAISTGQGGNQPQHF. This chain uses TRBV10-3 with TRBJ1-5; 11 bases fit TRBD1. Germline-derived CDR1 and CDR2 are ENHRY and SYGVKD. After removal of 5 bases from V and 2 bases from J, the junction contained 2 bases not matched to a gene. The CDR3 loop spans 15 amino acids.

The rearrangement joins TRBV5-1 to TRBJ1-1; 9 bases are a match to TRBD1. V trimming: 4 bases; J trimming: 2 bases; junction bases outside the gene matches: 6. Germline CDR1 and CDR2: SGHRS and YFSETQ. This CDR3 comprises 15 residues. The CDR3 loop reads CASSTGTGPNTEAFF. The CDR3 DNA reads as TGCGCCAGCAGCACCGGGACAGGGCCCAACACTGAAGCTTTCTTT.

The genes are TRBV2 and TRBJ2-7; no firm D call. CDR1 SNHLY and CDR2 FYNNEI come from the germline V gene. The CDR3 has 12 amino acids. Trimming stripped 8 bases from V and 0 bases from J, with 8 bases between. CDR3 region: CASSWSSYEQYF. As DNA, the CDR3 is TGTGCCAGCTCATGGAGCTCCTACGAGCAGTACTTC.

For the CDR3, the DNA is TGTGCCAGCAGTTACGGGAGGGACAGGGGAGACTATAGCAATCAGCCCCAGCATTTT. Amino acids: CASSYGRDRGDYSNQPQHF. The J gene is TRBJ1-5, the V gene TRBV6-2 or TRBV6-3, with TRBD1 matching over 10 bases. The CDR3 runs 19 residues. Germline CDR1 reads MNHEY; CDR2 reads SVGEGT. J lost 0 bases, V lost 2 bases, and 10 bases had no gene match.

This sequence joins TRBV2 and TRBJ2-4, with D possibly called TRBD1 or TRBD2 (6 bases each). The V end was cut by 6 bases, the J end by 6 bases, with 18 bases between. The CDR3 contains 15 residues. CDR1 and CDR2 from the germline V gene are SNHLY and FYNNEI. Here the CDR3 reads CASRFESGGGNIQYF. The CDR3 region has the DNA TGTGCCAGCAGGTTCGAGAGTGGAGGGGGAAACATTCAGTACTTC. Based on the CDR3 plus reference TRBV2 and TRBJ2-4, the full variable domain is EPEVTQTPSHQVTQMGQEVILRCVPISNHLYFYWYRQILGQKVEFLVSFYNNEISEKSEIFDDQFSVERPDGSNFTLKIRSTKLEDSAMYFCASRFESGGGNIQYFGAGTRLSVL.

The chain recombines TRBV7-9 with TRBJ1-1, with D unresolved. CDR1 is SEHNR and CDR2 is FQNEAQ in the germline V gene (reference sequence). Between the trimmed V and J ends, which lost 1 base and 7 bases, there was a span of 7 bases. The CDR3 is made up of 12 amino acids. In DNA, the CDR3 is TGTGCCAGCAGCTTAGTTAAGGTTGAAGCTTTCTTT. Encoded protein: CASSLVKVEAFF.

This chain links TRBV5-6 with TRBJ2-1, with D perhaps being TRBD1 or TRBD2 (5 bases each). The germline V and J ends were trimmed by 4 bases and 0 bases, with 11 bases remaining between them. Germline CDR1 reads SGHDT; CDR2 reads YYEEEE. The CDR3 is 15 residues long. This CDR3 reads CASSGGKSSYNEQFF. CDR3 sequence (DNA): TGTGCCAGCAGCGGGGGAAAGAGCTCCTACAATGAGCAGTTCTTC. Combining the CDR3 with reference TRBV5-6 and TRBJ2-1 gives the whole variable domain DAGVTQSPTHLIKTRGQQVTLRCSPKSGHDTVSWYQQALGQGPQFIFQYYEEEERQRGNFPDRFSGHQFPNYSSELNVNALLLGDSALYLCASSGGKSSYNEQFFGPGTRLTVL.

The chain is built from TRBV29-1 and TRBJ1-5; D call uncertain. CDR1 and CDR2 from the germline V gene are SQVTM and ANQGSEA. The CDR3 has 10 amino acids. Deletions cut 4 bases from V and 4 bases from J, with 2 bases between. The CDR3 DNA sequence: TGCAGCGTTGGGAATCAGCCCCAGCATTTT. The encoded protein is CSVGNQPQHF.

The genes are TRBV24-1 and TRBJ2-1; the D gene is possibly TRBD2 (6 bases). V was clipped by 4 bases and J by 2 bases, with 11 bases between them. The CDR3 is made up of 15 amino acids. Per germline, CDR1 KGHDR and CDR2 SFDVKD. CDR3 in DNA: TGTGCCACCAGTGAGGGGGACTTCACCTACAATGAGCAGTTCTTC. It encodes CATSEGDFTYNEQFF.

This clone appeared a few times. The chain employs TRBV4-2 and TRBJ2-7, with D maybe TRBD1 (6 bases). V lost 1 base and J 2 bases, leaving 12 bases between the germline ends. The germline V gene encodes CDR1 LGHNA and CDR2 YNFKEQ. The CDR3 totals 15 residues. In DNA, the CDR3 is TGTGCCAGCAGCCAAGTTCAGGGGTTCGCCTACGAGCAGTACTTC. This gives the protein CASSQVQGFAYEQYF.

The chain combines TRBV2 with TRBJ1-5, with 12 bases lining up with TRBD1. The V and J ends lost 6 bases and 6 bases, in that order; junction bases with no gene match: 6. The CDR3 runs to 15 residues. The germline V gene has CDR1 SNHLY and CDR2 FYNNEI. The CDR3 here is CASSPGTGGFQPQHF. The CDR3 nucleotides read TGTGCCAGCAGCCCCGGGACAGGGGGCTTTCAGCCCCAGCATTTT.

The V gene is TRBV19, the J gene TRBJ1-2; the D is unclear. Germline CDR1 is LNHDA and CDR2 is SQIVND (reference sequence). The CDR3 is made up of 15 amino acids. V lost 3 bases and J lost 0, with 11 bases in between. The CDR3 coding sequence is TGTGCCAGTAGTATGGTAGCGACATCTAACTATGGCTACACCTTC. This encodes CASSMVATSNYGYTF.

The chain couples TRBV5-4 to TRBJ2-2, with 7 bases matching TRBD2. J was trimmed by 3 bases and V by 2 bases; bases with no gene match: 7. Germline V gives CDR1 SGHNT, CDR2 YYREEE (reference sequence). The CDR3 is made up of 16 amino acids. The CDR3, as DNA: TGTGCCAGCAGCTTAGTCGGGGGAGGGTACACCGGGGAGCTGTTTTTT. Residues: CASSLVGGGYTGELFF.

The CDR3 region has the DNA TGTGCCCCCGGTACTAGTGGAACCGGGGAGCTGTTTTTT. Translation gives CAPGTSGTGELFF. V usage is TRBV5-4 and J usage is TRBJ2-2; TRBD2 is a possible D gene (5 bases). Germline CDR1 SGHNT, CDR2 YYREEE (reference sequence). Trimming pared 10 bases from V and 5 bases from J, leaving 15 bases between. The CDR3 consists of 13 residues.

The table lists this clone with a count of one. The rearrangement joins TRBV5-8 to TRBJ1-4, with D possibly TRBD1 on 5 matching bases. Germline V gene sequence: CDR1 SGHTS, CDR2 YDEGEE. V lost 7 bases, J lost 10 bases, and 23 bases lay in between. This CDR3 contains 15 residues. Here the CDR3 reads CASLFPGPMTGKLFF. The CDR3 coding sequence is TGTGCCAGCCTCTTTCCGGGACCGATGACTGGAAAACTGTTTTTT.

This chain uses TRBV7-9 with TRBJ1-1; no clear D. Germline CDR1 and CDR2: SEHNR and FQNEAQ (reference sequence). Trimming stripped 3 bases from V and 6 bases from J, with 11 bases between. The CDR3 has 13 amino acids. The CDR3 coding sequence is TGTGCCAGCAGCTTTACTACGGACGCTGAAGCTTTCTTT. Translated, it gives CASSFTTDAEAFF.

CDR3: CASSLNLGLNEKLFF. In nucleotides, the CDR3 is TGTGCCAGCAGCTTAAATTTGGGGTTGAATGAAAAACTGTTTTTT. The genes are TRBV11-2 and TRBJ1-4; D is uncertain. The CDR3 runs 15 residues. CDR1 and CDR2 (germline): SGHAT, FQNNGV. V lost 2 bases to trimming and J lost 5 bases, with 12 bases between them.

The chain is built from TRBV25-1 and TRBJ1-4; weak D call: TRBD1 (6 bases). The ends were cut back, 3 bases at V and 8 bases at J, with 19 bases in the middle. This CDR3 is built from 16 residues. Germline lookup yields CDR1 MGHDK and CDR2 SYGVNS. The CDR3 region is CASSDPSRGVREKLFF. The CDR3, as DNA: TGTGCCAGCAGTGATCCCAGCAGGGGAGTTCGGGAAAAACTGTTTTTT. Combining the CDR3 with reference TRBV25-1 and TRBJ1-4 gives the whole variable domain EADIYQTPRYLVIGTGKKITLECSQTMGHDKMYWYQQDPGMELHLIHYSYGVNSTEKGDLSSESTVSRIRTEHFPLTLESARPSHTSQYLCASSDPSRGVREKLFFGSGTQLSVL.

The V gene is TRBV3-1 (or the pseudogene TRBV3-2), the J gene TRBJ1-2, with no clear D. The CDR3 sequence is 14 residues long. Germline V lookup: CDR1 LGHDT, CDR2 YNNKEL (reference sequence). V was cut by 4 bases and J by 0 bases, with 9 bases left in between. Written as DNA, the CDR3 is TGTGCCAGCAGCCGGACGGATACTAACTATGGCTACACCTTC. Encoded protein: CASSRTDTNYGYTF.